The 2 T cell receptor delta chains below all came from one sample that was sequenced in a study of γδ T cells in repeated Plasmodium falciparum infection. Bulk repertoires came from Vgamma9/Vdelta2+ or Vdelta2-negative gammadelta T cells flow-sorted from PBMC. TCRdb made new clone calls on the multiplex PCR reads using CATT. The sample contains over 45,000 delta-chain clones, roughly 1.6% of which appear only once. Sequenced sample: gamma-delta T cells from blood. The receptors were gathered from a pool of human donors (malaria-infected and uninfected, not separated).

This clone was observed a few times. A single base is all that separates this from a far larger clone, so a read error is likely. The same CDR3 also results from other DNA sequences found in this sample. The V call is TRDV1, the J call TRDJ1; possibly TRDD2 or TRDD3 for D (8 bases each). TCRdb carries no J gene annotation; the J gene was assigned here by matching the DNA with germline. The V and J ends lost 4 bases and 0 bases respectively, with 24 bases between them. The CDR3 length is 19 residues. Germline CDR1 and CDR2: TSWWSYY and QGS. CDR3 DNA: TGTGCTCTTGGGGTCTTCCTACGAGGGATACGCAAGTACACCGATAAACTCATCTTT. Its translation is CALGVFLRGIRKYTDKLIF.

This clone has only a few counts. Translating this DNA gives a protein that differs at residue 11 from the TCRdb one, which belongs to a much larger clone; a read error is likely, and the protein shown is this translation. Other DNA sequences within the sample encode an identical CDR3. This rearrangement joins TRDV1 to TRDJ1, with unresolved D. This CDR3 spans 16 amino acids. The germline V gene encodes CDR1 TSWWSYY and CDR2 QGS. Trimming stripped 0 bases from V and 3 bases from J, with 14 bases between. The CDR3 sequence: CALGELLRNDADKLIF. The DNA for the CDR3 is TGTGCTCTTGGGGAACTACTCCGGAATGACGCCGATAAACTCATCTTT.